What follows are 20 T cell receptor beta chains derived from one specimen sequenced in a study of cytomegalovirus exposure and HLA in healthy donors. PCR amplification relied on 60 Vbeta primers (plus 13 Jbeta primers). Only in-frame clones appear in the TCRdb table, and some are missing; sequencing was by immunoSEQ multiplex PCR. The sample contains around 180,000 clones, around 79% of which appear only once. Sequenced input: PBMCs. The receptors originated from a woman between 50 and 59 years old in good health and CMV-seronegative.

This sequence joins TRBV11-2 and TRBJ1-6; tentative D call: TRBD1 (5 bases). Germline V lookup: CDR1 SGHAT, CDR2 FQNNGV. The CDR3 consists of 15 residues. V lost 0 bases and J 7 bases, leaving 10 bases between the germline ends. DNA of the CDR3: TGTGCCAGCAGCTTAGACGGGCAGGGAAATTCACCCCTCCACTTT. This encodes CASSLDGQGNSPLHF.

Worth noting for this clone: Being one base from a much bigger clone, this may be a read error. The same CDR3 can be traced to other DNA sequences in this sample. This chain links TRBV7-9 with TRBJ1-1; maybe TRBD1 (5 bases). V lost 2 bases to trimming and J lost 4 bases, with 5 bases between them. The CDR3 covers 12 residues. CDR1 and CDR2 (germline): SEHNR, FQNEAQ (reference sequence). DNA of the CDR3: TGTGCCAGCAGCTTAAGGGGCACTGAAGCTTTCTTT. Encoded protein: CASSLRGTEAFF. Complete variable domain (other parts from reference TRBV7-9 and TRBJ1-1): DTGVSQNPRHKITKRGQNVTFRCDPISEHNRLYWYRQTLGQGPEFLTYFQNEAQLEKSRLLSDRFSAERPKGSFSTLEIQRTEQGDSAMYLCASSLRGTEAFFGQGTRLTVV.

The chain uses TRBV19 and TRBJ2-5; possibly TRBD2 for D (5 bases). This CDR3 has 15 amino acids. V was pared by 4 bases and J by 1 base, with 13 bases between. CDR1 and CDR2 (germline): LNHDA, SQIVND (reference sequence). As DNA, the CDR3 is TGTGCCAGTAGTACCCGGGAAGACGGCCAAGAGACCCAGTACTTC. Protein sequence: CASSTREDGQETQYF.

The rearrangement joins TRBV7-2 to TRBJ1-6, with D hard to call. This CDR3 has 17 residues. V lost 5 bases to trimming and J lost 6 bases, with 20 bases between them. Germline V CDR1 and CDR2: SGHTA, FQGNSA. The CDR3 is CASSPPPVGAGNSPLHF. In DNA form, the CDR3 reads TGTGCCAGCAGCCCACCCCCCGTAGGAGCGGGTAATTCACCCCTCCACTTT.

CDR3 bases: TGTGCCAGCAGTTTATCCTACGGGACAGCCGGAAATCAGCCCCAGCATTTT. It specifies CASSLSYGTAGNQPQHF. V gene TRBV27 combines with J gene TRBJ1-5; 7 nucleotides line up with TRBD1. CDR3 length: 17 residues. In germline, CDR1 is MNHEY, CDR2 SMNVEV (reference sequence). The V segment lost 0 bases and the J segment 4 bases; nucleotides outside the gene matches: 9.

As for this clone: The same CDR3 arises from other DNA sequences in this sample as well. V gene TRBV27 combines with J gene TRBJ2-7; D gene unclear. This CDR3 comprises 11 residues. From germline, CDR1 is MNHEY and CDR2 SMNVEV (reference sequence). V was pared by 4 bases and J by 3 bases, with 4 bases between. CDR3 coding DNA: TGTGCCAGCAGTTCACTCTACGAGCAGTACTTC. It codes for CASSSLYEQYF.

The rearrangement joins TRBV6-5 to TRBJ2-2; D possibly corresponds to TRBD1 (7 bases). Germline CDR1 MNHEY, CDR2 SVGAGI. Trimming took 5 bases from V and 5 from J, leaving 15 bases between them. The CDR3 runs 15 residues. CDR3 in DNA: TGTGCCAGCAGTCCCGGACAGGAGGGGACCGGGGAGCTGTTTTTT. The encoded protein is CASSPGQEGTGELFF.

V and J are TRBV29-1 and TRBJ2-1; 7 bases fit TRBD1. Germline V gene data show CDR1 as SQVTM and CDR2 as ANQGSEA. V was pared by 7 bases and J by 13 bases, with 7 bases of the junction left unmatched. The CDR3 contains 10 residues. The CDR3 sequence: CSALRDSQFF. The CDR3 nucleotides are TGCAGCGCGCTCCGGGACAGTCAGTTCTTC.

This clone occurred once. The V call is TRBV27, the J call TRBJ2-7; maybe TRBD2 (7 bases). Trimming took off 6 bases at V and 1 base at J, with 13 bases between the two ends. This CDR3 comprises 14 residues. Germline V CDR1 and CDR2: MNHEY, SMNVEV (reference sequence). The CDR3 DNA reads TGTGCCAGCAGGGGGGGGGCCACTTCCTACGAGCAGTACTTC. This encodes CASRGGATSYEQYF.

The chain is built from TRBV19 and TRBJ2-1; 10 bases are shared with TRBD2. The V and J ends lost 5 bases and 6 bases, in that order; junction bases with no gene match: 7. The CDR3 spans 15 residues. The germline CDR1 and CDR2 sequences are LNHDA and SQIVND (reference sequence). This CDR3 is CASSPKLAGRNEQFF. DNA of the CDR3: TGTGCCAGTAGTCCTAAACTAGCGGGGCGCAATGAGCAGTTCTTC.

The CDR3 DNA reads TGTGCCAGCAGCTCCTGGGACAGGGGGGATTTCTGCTACACCTTC. This codes for CASSSWDRGDFCYTF. The chain uses TRBV7-3 and TRBJ1-2, with TRBD1 identical over 11 bases. Germline assignment: CDR1 SGHTA and CDR2 FQGTGA. J was trimmed by 9 bases and V by 4 bases; bases with no gene match: 10. This CDR3 has 15 residues.

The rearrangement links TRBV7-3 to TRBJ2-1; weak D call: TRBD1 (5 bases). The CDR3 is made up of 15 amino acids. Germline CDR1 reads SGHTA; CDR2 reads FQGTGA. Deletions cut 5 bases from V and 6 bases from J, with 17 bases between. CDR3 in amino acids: CASSPPPARVNEQFF. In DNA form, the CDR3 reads TGTGCCAGCAGCCCTCCCCCCGCCAGGGTCAATGAGCAGTTCTTC.

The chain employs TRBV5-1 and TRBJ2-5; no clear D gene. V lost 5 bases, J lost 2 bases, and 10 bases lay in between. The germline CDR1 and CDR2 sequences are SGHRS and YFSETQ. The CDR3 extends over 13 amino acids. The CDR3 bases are TGCGCCAGCAGTGGCGGTCCTCAAGAGACCCAGTACTTC. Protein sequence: CASSGGPQETQYF.

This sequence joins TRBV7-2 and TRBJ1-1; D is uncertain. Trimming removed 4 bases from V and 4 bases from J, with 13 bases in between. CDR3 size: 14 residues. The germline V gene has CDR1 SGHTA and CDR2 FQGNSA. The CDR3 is CASSSPRGSTEAFF. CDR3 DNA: TGTGCCAGCAGCTCCCCCCGCGGGTCCACTGAAGCTTTCTTT.

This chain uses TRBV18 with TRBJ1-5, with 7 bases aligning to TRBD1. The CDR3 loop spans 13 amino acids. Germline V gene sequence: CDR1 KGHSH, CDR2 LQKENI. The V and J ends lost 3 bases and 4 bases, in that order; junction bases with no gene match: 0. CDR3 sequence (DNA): TGTGCCAGCTCACCGGGACAGAATCAGCCCCAGCATTTT. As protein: CASSPGQNQPQHF.

This chain's CDR3 is CASSVDTRYNEQFF. In nucleotides, the CDR3 is TGTGCCAGCAGCGTGGACACCCGGTACAATGAGCAGTTCTTC. The genes are TRBV9 and TRBJ2-1; D is perhaps TRBD1 (5 bases). CDR1 and CDR2 (germline): SGDLS, YYNGEE. The CDR3 sequence is 14 residues long. V lost 2 bases and J lost 4, with 10 bases in between.

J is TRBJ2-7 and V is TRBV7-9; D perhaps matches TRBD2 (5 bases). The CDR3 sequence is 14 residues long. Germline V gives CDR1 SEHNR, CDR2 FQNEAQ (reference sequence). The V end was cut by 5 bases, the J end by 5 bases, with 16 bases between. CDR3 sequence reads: CASSPPRAGNEQYF. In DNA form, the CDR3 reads TGTGCCAGCAGCCCCCCGCGGGCAGGCAACGAGCAGTACTTC.

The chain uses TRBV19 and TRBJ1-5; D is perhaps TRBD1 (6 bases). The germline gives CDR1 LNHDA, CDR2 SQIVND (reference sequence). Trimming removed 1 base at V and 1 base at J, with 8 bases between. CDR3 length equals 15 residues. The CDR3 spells CASSIGDRSNQPQHF. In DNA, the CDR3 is TGTGCCAGTAGTATAGGTGACAGGAGCAATCAGCCCCAGCATTTT.

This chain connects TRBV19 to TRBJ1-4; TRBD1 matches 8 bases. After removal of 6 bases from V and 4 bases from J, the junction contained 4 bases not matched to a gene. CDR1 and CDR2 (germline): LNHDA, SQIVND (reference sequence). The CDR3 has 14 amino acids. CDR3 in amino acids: CASRPGQVNEKLFF. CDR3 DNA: TGTGCCAGTAGGCCGGGACAGGTTAATGAAAAACTGTTTTTT.

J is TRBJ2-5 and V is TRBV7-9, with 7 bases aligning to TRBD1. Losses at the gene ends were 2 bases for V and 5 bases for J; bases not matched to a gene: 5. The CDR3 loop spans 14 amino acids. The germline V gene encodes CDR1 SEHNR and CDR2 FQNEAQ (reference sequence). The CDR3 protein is CASSLPGQPETQYF. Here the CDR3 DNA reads TGTGCCAGCAGCTTACCGGGACAGCCCGAGACCCAGTACTTC.